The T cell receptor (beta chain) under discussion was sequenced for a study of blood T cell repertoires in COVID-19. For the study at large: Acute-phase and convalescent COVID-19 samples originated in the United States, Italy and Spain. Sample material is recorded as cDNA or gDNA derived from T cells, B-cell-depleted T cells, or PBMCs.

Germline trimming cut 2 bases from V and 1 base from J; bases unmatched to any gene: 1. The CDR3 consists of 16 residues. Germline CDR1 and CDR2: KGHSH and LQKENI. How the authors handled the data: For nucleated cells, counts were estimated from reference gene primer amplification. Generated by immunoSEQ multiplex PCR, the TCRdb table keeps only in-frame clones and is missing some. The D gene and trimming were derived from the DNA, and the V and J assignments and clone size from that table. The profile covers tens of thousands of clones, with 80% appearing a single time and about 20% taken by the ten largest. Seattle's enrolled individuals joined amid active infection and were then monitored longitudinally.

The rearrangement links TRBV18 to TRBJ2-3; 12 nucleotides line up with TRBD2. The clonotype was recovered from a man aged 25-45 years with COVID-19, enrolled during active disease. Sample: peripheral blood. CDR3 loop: CASSPRTSGGTDTQYF. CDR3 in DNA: TGTGCCAGCTCACCAAGGACTAGCGGGGGCACAGATACGCAGTATTTT.